The 5 T cell receptor beta chains given below trace back to one sample, sequenced in a study of T cells after yellow fever vaccination. One entry per CDR3 protein results from TCRdb running MiXCR on the 5' RACE reads. The sample has some 300,000 distinct CDR3 sequences, 7% to 9% seen once. Sequencing was performed on PBMCs, taken about 49 days after the first yellow fever vaccination. The receptor set was obtained from a man aged 18 to 35 who received the YFV17D yellow fever vaccine.

Notes on this clonotype: One junction end disagrees with the germline gene, perhaps due to a read error. The V gene is TRBV20-1, the J gene TRBJ1-2; TRBD1 is a possible D gene (5 bases). In germline, CDR1 is DFQATT, CDR2 SNEGSKA (reference sequence). The CDR3 has 16 residues. The CDR3 bases are TGCTGTGCTAGAGTGGGGAGTTGGGGACCACACTATGGCTACACCTTC. It specifies CCARVGSWGPHYGYTF.

This clonotype was observed a few times. At one end, the junction sequence differs from germline, possibly due to a read error. V gene TRBV2 combines with J gene TRBJ2-7; no reliable D call. Germline V lookup: CDR1 SNHLY, CDR2 FYNNEI. This CDR3 region has 10 residues. CDR3 sequence (DNA): TGTGCCAGCAGTGAAGGGAATTCGGCCTTC. Residues: CASSEGNSAF.

The rearrangement uses TRBV7-2 and TRBJ2-5; 9 nucleotides match TRBD1. Germline V gene sequence: CDR1 SGHTA, CDR2 FQGNSA. V lost 5 bases and J lost 1; bases outside the gene matches: 5. The CDR3 extends over 15 amino acids. Here the CDR3 reads CASSVDRGVQETQYF. In DNA form, the CDR3 reads TGTGCCAGCAGCGTCGACAGGGGGGTCCAAGAGACCCAGTACTTC.

This clonotype turned up a few times. The chain is built from TRBV5-6 and TRBJ1-5, with no clear D. CDR1 is SGHDT and CDR2 is YYEEEE in the germline V gene. Trimming cost V 1 base and J 5 bases, with 10 bases left between them. This CDR3 spans 14 amino acids. The CDR3 DNA follows: TGTGCCAGCAGCTTGTACGGCGGATATCAGCCCCAGCATTTT. Translation gives CASSLYGGYQPQHF.

This clonotype was counted at least ten times. The genes are TRBV27 and TRBJ1-1; a possible D gene is TRBD1 (5 bases). V gave up 8 bases and J gave up 1 base, with 14 bases separating them. This CDR3 has 14 amino acids. Per the germline V gene, CDR1 is MNHEY and CDR2 is SMNVEV (reference sequence). The CDR3 loop reads CASSWGDQNTEAFF. The CDR3 coding sequence is TGTGCCAGCTCCTGGGGGGACCAGAACACTGAAGCTTTCTTT.